The 18 T cell receptor beta chains below all came from one sample that was sequenced in a study of cytomegalovirus exposure and HLA in healthy donors. Amplification used 60 Vbeta primers and 13 Jbeta primers. TCRdb's table, derived via immunoSEQ multiplex PCR, lists solely in-frame clones and lacks some. Among about 190,000 clones listed, 75% to 90% were seen once. Input material: PBMCs. The receptors were gathered from a man between 35 and 55 years old in good health and CMV-seropositive.

The chain employs TRBV19 and TRBJ1-4; the D gene is possibly TRBD1 (6 bases). The V gene's germline CDR1 is LNHDA and CDR2 SQIVND (reference sequence). Trimming removed 9 bases from V and 7 bases from J, with 18 bases in between. The CDR3 is 14 residues long. The CDR3 coding sequence is TGTGCCAGCCGGGTGACAGGTGGAGGTGAAAAACTGTTTTTT. This gives the protein CASRVTGGGEKLFF.

CDR3 sequence (DNA): TGTGCCAGCACCGGGGGGGGGCAGCTCTACGAGCAGTACTTC. This sequence encodes CASTGGGQLYEQYF. The rearrangement joins TRBV7-9 to TRBJ2-7, with 8 bases matching TRBD2. Trimming cost V 7 bases and J 3 bases; bases outside gene matches: 8. Germline V gene lookup returns CDR1 SEHNR and CDR2 FQNEAQ (reference sequence). The length of the CDR3 is 14 residues.

This clone was counted a single time. V and J are TRBV5-4 and TRBJ2-5; D might be TRBD1 (6 bases). Trimming took off 0 bases at V and 5 bases at J, with 8 bases between the two ends. The length of the CDR3 is 13 residues. Germline V CDR1 and CDR2: SGHNT, YYREEE (reference sequence). The CDR3 here is CASSLDRAETQYF. CDR3 DNA sequence: TGTGCCAGCAGCTTGGACAGGGCGGAGACCCAGTACTTC.

Only one count was recorded for this clone. The chain has TRBV5-1 and TRBJ2-5, with a weak D call TRBD2 (6 bases). The CDR3 totals 14 residues. V shed 0 bases and J shed 5 bases, with 11 bases lying between them. Per germline, CDR1 SGHRS and CDR2 YFSETQ. The CDR3 loop is CASSLEGRTETQYF. DNA for the CDR3: TGCGCCAGCAGCTTGGAAGGGAGGACTGAGACCCAGTACTTC.

CDR3 nucleotide sequence: TGTGCCAGTAGTATAGCTGGGACAGGCCAAGAGACCCAGTACTTC. Amino acid sequence: CASSIAGTGQETQYF. V is TRBV19 and J is TRBJ2-5; 8 bases line up with TRBD1. This CDR3 contains 15 residues. Trimming at V came to 1 base and at J to 1 base, leaving 2 bases not matched to a gene. Germline lookup yields CDR1 LNHDA and CDR2 SQIVND (reference sequence).

This chain links TRBV25-1 with TRBJ1-5; possibly TRBD1 for D (5 bases). The CDR3 consists of 12 residues. Per germline, CDR1 MGHDK and CDR2 SYGVNS. V shed 6 bases and J shed 7 bases, with 10 bases lying between them. CDR3 amino acids: CASSQGRQPQHF. DNA of the CDR3: TGTGCCAGCAGCCAGGGTCGGCAGCCCCAGCATTTT.

The rearrangement links TRBV4-1 to TRBJ2-7, with 7 bases matching TRBD1. The germline V gene encodes CDR1 MGHRA and CDR2 YSYEKL. Trimming at V came to 3 bases and at J to 6 bases, leaving 11 bases not matched to a gene. The CDR3 length is 15 residues. CDR3: CASSQAGTAPPEQYF. The DNA of the CDR3 is TGCGCCAGCAGCCAGGCCGGGACAGCCCCTCCCGAGCAGTACTTC.

The chain joins TRBV6-5 to TRBJ1-2; the D gene is possibly TRBD1 (5 bases). Per germline, CDR1 MNHEY and CDR2 SVGAGI. The CDR3 is made up of 14 amino acids. V lost 0 bases and J 7 bases, leaving 12 bases between the germline ends. The CDR3 nucleotides are TGTGCCAGCAGTTACTCGGGAGGGGCAGGTGGCTACACCTTC. Protein sequence: CASSYSGGAGGYTF.

The V gene is TRBV5-5, the J gene TRBJ2-5; 9 bases match TRBD2. Unmatched junction bases numbered 15, after V lost 4 bases and J lost 5 bases. The CDR3 runs 17 residues. The V gene's germline CDR1 is SGHKS and CDR2 YYEKEE (reference sequence). This CDR3 reads CASSPGGLAGRGETQYF. The CDR3 DNA follows: TGTGCCAGCAGCCCCGGCGGGCTAGCGGGGAGGGGGGAGACCCAGTACTTC.

The rearrangement uses TRBV9 and TRBJ1-1; perhaps TRBD1 as D (6 bases). There are 14 residues in the CDR3. Germline CDR1 and CDR2: SGDLS and YYNGEE. Between the trimmed V and J ends, which lost 4 bases and 8 bases, there was a span of 18 bases. The CDR3 is CASSLTGSEGEAFF. CDR3 bases: TGTGCCAGCAGCTTAACAGGGTCAGAGGGCGAAGCTTTCTTT.

The V gene is TRBV19, the J gene TRBJ1-3, with TRBD1 identical over 8 bases. V dropped 11 bases and J dropped 2; count of bases not matched to a gene: 8. CDR1 and CDR2 (germline): LNHDA, SQIVND (reference sequence). This CDR3 spans 14 amino acids. The CDR3 sequence is CAGSGGATGNTIYF. CDR3 in DNA: TGTGCCGGATCAGGGGGCGCGACTGGAAACACCATATATTTT. Full variable domain (outside the CDR3, taken from reference TRBV19 and TRBJ1-3): DGGITQSPKYLFRKEGQNVTLSCEQNLNHDAMYWYRQDPGQGLRLIYYSQIVNDFQKGDIAEGYSVSREKKESFPLTVTSAQKNPTAFYLCAGSGGATGNTIYFGEGSWLTVV.

This clone turned up a few times. The rearrangement joins TRBV6-5 to TRBJ1-1, with D possibly matching TRBD1 (5 bases). The CDR3 sequence is 11 residues long. CDR1 and CDR2 (germline): MNHEY, SVGAGI. V was shortened by 9 bases and J by 2 bases, with 7 bases between the two germline ends. CDR3 nucleotide sequence: TGTGCCAGTCAGGGTAACACTGAAGCTTTCTTT. Protein sequence: CASQGNTEAFF.

The rearrangement uses TRBV28 and TRBJ2-4; D perhaps matches TRBD1 (8 bases). The CDR3 is made up of 14 amino acids. The germline CDR1 and CDR2 sequences are MDHEN and SYDVKM. Trimming cost V 6 bases and J 6 bases, with 15 bases left between them. The CDR3 region has the DNA TGTGCCAGCAGCGCAACAGGGGGGGGAAACATTCAGTACTTC. Encoded protein: CASSATGGGNIQYF.

The chain recombines TRBV10-1 with TRBJ2-1; TRBD2 might be the D (6 bases). This CDR3 spans 16 amino acids. V gave up 0 bases and J gave up 2 bases, with 11 bases separating them. Germline lookup yields CDR1 WNHNN and CDR2 SYGVQD (reference sequence). The DNA for the CDR3 is TGCGCCAGCAGTGAGTCTGGGGGGAAGGCCTACAATGAGCAGTTCTTC. Translating gives CASSESGGKAYNEQFF.

This clone was seen only once. The genes are TRBV11-2 and TRBJ2-1; possible D gene TRBD2, 5 bases. Germline V gene data show CDR1 as SGHAT and CDR2 as FQNNGV. The ends were cut back, 5 bases at V and 1 base at J, with 6 bases in the middle. The CDR3 consists of 13 residues. The CDR3 is CASSPGSYNEQFF. CDR3 in DNA: TGTGCCAGCAGCCCGGGATCCTACAATGAGCAGTTCTTC. The variable domain in full, with the rest retrieved from reference TRBV11-2 and TRBJ2-1, is EAGVAQSPRYKIIEKRQSVAFWCNPISGHATLYWYQQILGQGPKLLIQFQNNGVVDDSQLPKDRFSAERLKGVDSTLKIQPAKLEDSAVYLCASSPGSYNEQFFGPGTRLTVL.

The V gene is TRBV27, the J gene TRBJ2-7; 10 bases fit TRBD1. In germline, CDR1 is MNHEY, CDR2 SMNVEV (reference sequence). The CDR3 has 17 residues. After removal of 6 bases from V and 0 bases from J, the junction contained 11 bases not matched to a gene. This CDR3 is CASRSPRGTGDSYEQYF. The CDR3 bases are TGTGCCAGCAGGAGTCCACGGGGGACAGGGGACTCCTACGAGCAGTACTTC.

V is TRBV7-2 and J is TRBJ1-5; possible D gene TRBD1, 5 bases. CDR3 length equals 16 residues. The V end lost 0 bases, the J end lost 4 bases, and 13 bases lay between the germline ends. CDR1 and CDR2 from the germline V gene are SGHTA and FQGNSA. CDR3 DNA: TGTGCCAGCAGCTTAGCTGCCCAGGGAATTAATCAGCCCCAGCATTTT. Translated, it gives CASSLAAQGINQPQHF.

This clone appeared once. The rearrangement joins TRBV7-2 to TRBJ1-2, with 8 bases matching TRBD1. Germline loops: CDR1 SGHTA, CDR2 FQGNSA. After removal of 7 bases from V and 1 base from J, the junction contained 11 bases not matched to a gene. The CDR3 length is 16 residues. The CDR3 sequence: CASNSARGQGNYGYTF. The CDR3, as DNA: TGTGCCAGCAACTCCGCACGCGGACAGGGTAACTATGGCTACACCTTC.